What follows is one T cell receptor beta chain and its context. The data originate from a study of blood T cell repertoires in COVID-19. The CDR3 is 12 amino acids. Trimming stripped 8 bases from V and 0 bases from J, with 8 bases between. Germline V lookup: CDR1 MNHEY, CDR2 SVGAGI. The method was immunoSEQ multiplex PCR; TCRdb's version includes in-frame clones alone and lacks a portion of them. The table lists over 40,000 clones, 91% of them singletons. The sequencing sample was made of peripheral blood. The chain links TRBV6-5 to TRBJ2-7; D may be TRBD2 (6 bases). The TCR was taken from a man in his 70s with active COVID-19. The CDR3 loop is CASGGTSYEQYF. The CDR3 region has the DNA TGTGCCAGCGGAGGGACCTCCTACGAGCAGTACTTC.